The clone carrying this T cell receptor (beta chain) has only one observation. The entry originates in a study of blood T cell repertoires in COVID-19. Turning to the study itself: The United States, Italy and Spain provided the acute and convalescent COVID-19 samples.

V lost 3 bases and J 4 bases, leaving 12 bases between the germline ends. The CDR3 is made up of 14 amino acids. Per the germline V gene, CDR1 is MNHEY and CDR2 is SVGAGI. As originally analysed: Researchers report that nucleated cell counts were estimated from reference gene primer amplification. Assay: immunoSEQ multiplex PCR; the TCRdb copy retains only in-frame clones and omits some. V, J and clone size were drawn from that table, and D and trimming were deduced from the DNA. The profile shows some 40,000 clones, about four fifths of them singletons. This receptor was identified in a woman aged 80 or over with acute or convalescent COVID-19. J is TRBJ1-1 and V is TRBV6-5; D gene unclear. The sequenced sample consisted of peripheral blood. The CDR3 DNA follows: TGTGCCAGCAGTTATGAAGGGCGGGGCACTGAAGCTTTCTTT. It codes for CASSYEGRGTEAFF.